Listed below are T cell receptor beta chains from one sample, sequenced in a study of STAT5B mutations in CD4+ large granular lymphocyte leukemia. Libraries were prepared by immunoSEQ multiplex PCR; TCRdb keeps only in-frame clonotypes and omits some of them. The table lists approximately 30,000 clones, under 80% of them singletons. The source material was CD4+ T cells from blood buffy coats. These receptors all come from a human donor in good health. The CDR3 runs from the conserved cysteine through the conserved F or W. D genes are given only for firm matches. Clone size is not always given. Where it is, it says once, few, many or a class for expanded clones.

V: TRBV29-1; J: TRBJ2-5; D: -; size: -; CDR3: CSVGGRYF; DNA: TGCAGCGTTGGGGGGCGGTACTTC
V: TRBV7-6; J: TRBJ2-7; D: TRBD1; size: -; CDR3: CASSPVGTVRTYEQYF; DNA: TGTGCCAGCAGCCCCGTCGGGACAGTCAGGACCTACGAGCAGTACTTC
V: TRBV19; J: TRBJ2-3; D: TRBD2; size: -; CDR3: CASSLGGVSTDTQYF; DNA: TGTGCCAGTAGTCTCGGGGGGGTGAGCACAGATACGCAGTATTTT
V: TRBV27; J: TRBJ2-7; D: -; size: -; CDR3: CASRTSYEQYF; DNA: TGTGCCAGCAGGACCTCCTACGAGCAGTACTTC
V: TRBV28; J: TRBJ1-4; D: -; size: few; CDR3: CASSQHRGRASEKLFF; DNA: TGTGCCAGCAGTCAACATCGAGGAAGGGCTAGTGAAAAACTGTTTTTT
V: TRBV30; J: TRBJ2-7; D: -; size: -; CDR3: CAWSVLGQGNYEQYF; DNA: TGTGCCTGGAGTGTACTAGGGCAGGGGAACTACGAGCAGTACTTC
V: TRBV7-9; J: TRBJ2-2; D: -; size: few; CDR3: CASSLLGELFF; DNA: TGTGCCAGCAGCTTGTTAGGGGAGCTGTTTTTT
V: TRBV5-1; J: TRBJ2-5; D: TRBD1; size: -; CDR3: CASSLQGAGETQYF; DNA: TGCGCCAGCAGCTTACAGGGGGCTGGTGAGACCCAGTACTTC
V: TRBV9; J: TRBJ1-4; D: -; size: -; CDR3: CASSVGVGGEKLFF; DNA: TGTGCCAGCAGCGTAGGAGTGGGGGGCGAAAAACTGTTTTTT
V: TRBV30; J: TRBJ1-3; D: -; size: -; CDR3: CAWSSGNTIYF; DNA: TGTGCCTGGAGTAGCGGAAACACCATATATTTT
V: TRBV5-6; J: TRBJ1-2; D: TRBD1; size: -; CDR3: CASSPRGREKGYTF; DNA: TGTGCCAGCAGCCCCAGGGGGCGCGAAAAGGGCTACACCTTC
V: TRBV27; J: TRBJ2-7; D: -; size: -; CDR3: CASSFGKGRPPGGYEQYF; DNA: TGTGCCAGCAGTTTCGGTAAAGGTCGGCCCCCCGGAGGGTACGAGCAGTACTTC
V: TRBV4-3; J: TRBJ2-3; D: -; size: -; CDR3: CASSHRGGSGDTQYF; DNA: TGCGCCAGCAGCCACAGGGGGGGGTCGGGGGATACGCAGTATTTT
V: TRBV19; J: TRBJ2-2; D: -; size: -; CDR3: CASSIDLSGFGRTGELFF; DNA: TGTGCCAGTAGTATAGATCTATCAGGGTTCGGACGCACCGGGGAGCTGTTTTTT
V: TRBV5-4; J: TRBJ2-2; D: -; size: few; CDR3: CASSLGHLNTGELFF; DNA: TGTGCCAGCAGCCTCGGACACCTGAACACCGGGGAGCTGTTTTTT
V: TRBV5-1; J: TRBJ2-7; D: TRBD2; size: -; CDR3: CASSPQSASLATSPPLYEQYF; DNA: TGCGCCAGCAGCCCCCAAAGTGCCTCACTAGCGACCTCCCCCCCTCTCTACGAGCAGTACTTC
V: TRBV7-8; J: TRBJ2-5; D: TRBD2; size: -; CDR3: CASSLASGGAGETQYF; DNA: TGTGCCAGCAGCTTAGCGAGCGGGGGGGCCGGTGAGACCCAGTACTTC
V: TRBV25-1; J: TRBJ1-2; D: -; size: few; CDR3: CASTGNEGYGYTF; DNA: TGTGCCAGCACGGGGAATGAGGGCTATGGCTACACCTTC
V: TRBV18; J: TRBJ2-5; D: TRBD1; size: -; CDR3: CASSPNRGIQETQYF; DNA: TGTGCCAGCTCACCCAACAGGGGGATCCAAGAGACCCAGTACTTC
V: TRBV28; J: TRBJ2-7; D: TRBD1; size: -; CDR3: CASSSTGTAVHEQYF; DNA: TGTGCCAGCAGTTCTACCGGGACAGCTGTCCACGAGCAGTACTTC
V: TRBV4-2; J: TRBJ2-5; D: TRBD2; size: -; CDR3: CASSQEGVAGGPETQYF; DNA: TGTGCCAGCAGCCAAGAAGGGGTAGCGGGGGGGCCAGAGACCCAGTACTTC
V: TRBV5-1; J: TRBJ2-3; D: -; size: -; CDR3: CASRSLAGRVDTQYF; DNA: TGCGCCAGCCGTAGTTTGGCGGGAAGGGTAGATACGCAGTATTTT
V: TRBV4-1; J: TRBJ1-2; D: TRBD1; size: once; CDR3: CASSQDSGGVLVGYTF; DNA: TGCGCCAGCAGCCAAGACTCAGGGGGCGTTCTGGTCGGCTACACCTTC
V: TRBV6-5; J: TRBJ1-1; D: -; size: -; CDR3: CASIGEGVSTEAFF; DNA: TGTGCCAGCATTGGGGAGGGGGTGTCCACTGAAGCTTTCTTT
V: TRBV2; J: TRBJ2-1; D: TRBD2; size: -; CDR3: CASSATSGSRNEQFF; DNA: TGTGCCAGCAGTGCTACTAGCGGGAGTAGGAATGAGCAGTTCTTC
V: TRBV28; J: TRBJ2-1; D: TRBD1; size: -; CDR3: CASSSPGQGHNEQFF; DNA: TGTGCCAGCAGTTCCCCGGGACAGGGGCACAATGAGCAGTTCTTC
V: TRBV7-2; J: TRBJ2-3; D: -; size: -; CDR3: CASSLAKGRSTDTQYF; DNA: TGTGCCAGCAGCTTAGCGAAGGGGCGAAGCACAGATACGCAGTATTTT
V: TRBV19; J: TRBJ2-1; D: -; size: -; CDR3: CASTRPMGNEQFF; DNA: TGTGCCAGTACCCGCCCCATGGGCAATGAGCAGTTCTTC
V: TRBV5-1; J: TRBJ1-1; D: -; size: -; CDR3: CASSLGQKAFF; DNA: TGCGCCAGCAGCTTGGGCCAGAAAGCTTTCTTT
V: TRBV11-2; J: TRBJ2-3; D: -; size: -; CDR3: CASSLAVTDTQYF; DNA: TGTGCCAGCAGCTTAGCGGTCACAGATACGCAGTATTTT
V: TRBV27; J: TRBJ1-1; D: -; size: -; CDR3: CASSPGEKRGYTEAFF; DNA: TGTGCCAGCAGCCCGGGGGAGAAGAGGGGGTACACTGAAGCTTTCTTT
V: TRBV5-1; J: TRBJ2-7; D: -; size: -; CDR3: CASSLAPDSREQYF; DNA: TGCGCCAGCAGCTTGGCTCCAGATTCGCGCGAGCAGTACTTC
V: TRBV7-8; J: TRBJ1-5; D: TRBD1; size: -; CDR3: CASSLAKRGLAQPQHF; DNA: TGTGCCAGCAGCTTAGCGAAGAGGGGGCTTGCTCAGCCCCAGCATTTT
V: TRBV6-1; J: TRBJ2-1; D: -; size: -; CDR3: CASRNGATFYNEQFF; DNA: TGTGCCAGCCGGAACGGGGCTACCTTCTACAATGAGCAGTTCTTC
V: TRBV30; J: TRBJ2-3; D: TRBD2; size: -; CDR3: CAWSEAGGSDTQYF; DNA: TGTGCCTGGAGTGAGGCGGGAGGGTCAGATACGCAGTATTTT
V: TRBV5-6; J: TRBJ2-5; D: TRBD1; size: once; CDR3: CASSLSGQGTQETQYF; DNA: TGTGCCAGCAGCTTGTCGGGACAGGGGACTCAAGAGACCCAGTACTTC
V: TRBV18; J: TRBJ2-1; D: -; size: few; CDR3: CASSKDTRGDNEQFF; DNA: TGTGCCAGCTCAAAGGACACTCGTGGGGACAATGAGCAGTTCTTC